Following are 20 T cell receptor beta chains from one sample sequenced in a study of cytomegalovirus exposure and HLA in healthy donors. The PCR contained 60 Vbeta and 13 Jbeta primers. Data came from immunoSEQ multiplex PCR; TCRdb stores just in-frame clones and leaves some out. Counted here are some 110,000 clones, almost 70% occurring once; the ten biggest clones make up roughly 8.7%. Sequencing input: PBMCs. The receptors derive from a man aged 25-45 years in good health and CMV-seropositive.

This clone has just a few counts. This chain connects TRBV29-1 to TRBJ2-2, with 7 bases identical to TRBD2. Looked up from germline, CDR1 is SQVTM and CDR2 is ANQGSEA. The CDR3 totals 14 residues. V gave up 5 bases and J gave up 3 bases; unmatched junction bases: 6. CDR3 DNA sequence: TGCAGCGTTCCTCGCGGGAGTGACACCGGGGAGCTGTTTTTT. Translation: CSVPRGSDTGELFF.

The chain has TRBV19 and TRBJ1-5; TRBD1 agrees at 8 bases. CDR3 size: 17 residues. Germline CDR1 is LNHDA and CDR2 is SQIVND (reference sequence). V dropped 1 base and J dropped 0; count of bases not matched to a gene: 5. CDR3 DNA: TGTGCCAGTAGTATAGGGTGGACAGGGTTTAGCAATCAGCCCCAGCATTTT. Its translation: CASSIGWTGFSNQPQHF.

As to this clone: At the DNA level, this CDR3 is encoded by other sequences in the same sample as well. The chain combines TRBV5-6 with TRBJ1-1; 8 positions match TRBD1. CDR3 length: 13 amino acids. Germline V gives CDR1 SGHDT, CDR2 YYEEEE. V trimming: 4 bases; J trimming: 9 bases; junction bases outside the gene matches: 8. CDR3 DNA sequence: TGTGCCAGCAGCAGAAGGCAGGGGGCCCAAGCTTTCTTT. Translation gives CASSRRQGAQAFF.

The J gene is TRBJ1-1, the V gene TRBV9; the match to TRBD1 covers 12 bases. This CDR3 comprises 15 residues. Germline assignment: CDR1 SGDLS and CDR2 YYNGEE. After removal of 5 bases from V and 6 bases from J, the junction contained 8 bases not matched to a gene. The CDR3 sequence: CASSVGQGAGAEAFF. DNA of the CDR3: TGTGCCAGCAGTGTGGGACAGGGGGCGGGGGCTGAAGCTTTCTTT.

This sequence joins TRBV2 and TRBJ1-2; D is perhaps TRBD1 (6 bases). CDR1 is SNHLY and CDR2 is FYNNEI in the germline V gene. There are 13 residues in the CDR3. Trimming left V 8 bases short and J 4 bases short, with 14 bases between. In DNA form, the CDR3 reads TGTGCCAGCGGAGTGGGGGCGAGCTATGGCTACACCTTC. Protein: CASGVGASYGYTF.

The chain uses TRBV28 and TRBJ1-4; no firm D call. V was clipped by 2 bases and J by 6 bases, with 7 bases between them. The CDR3 length is 13 residues. Germline values: CDR1 MDHEN, CDR2 SYDVKM. CDR3 sequence (DNA): TGTGCCAGCAGTTTACAAGCCCATGAAAAACTGTTTTTT. Amino acid sequence: CASSLQAHEKLFF. The whole variable domain, remainder taken from reference TRBV28 and TRBJ1-4, is DVKVTQSSRYLVKRTGEKVFLECVQDMDHENMFWYRQDPGLGLRLIYFSYDVKMKEKGDIPEGYSVSREKKERFSLILESASTNQTSMYLCASSLQAHEKLFFGSGTQLSVL.

This chain links TRBV9 with TRBJ1-5; TRBD1 is a possible D gene (5 bases). From germline, CDR1 is SGDLS and CDR2 YYNGEE. Trimming cost V 2 bases and J 0 bases, with 9 bases left between them. The CDR3 totals 15 residues. In DNA, the CDR3 is TGTGCCAGCAGCGTTGGGGCCATTAGCAATCAGCCCCAGCATTTT. Its protein product is CASSVGAISNQPQHF. The variable domain in full, completed from reference TRBV9 and TRBJ1-5, reads DSGVTQTPKHLITATGQRVTLRCSPRSGDLSVYWYQQSLDQGLQFLIQYYNGEERAKGNILERFSAQQFPDLHSELNLSSLELGDSALYFCASSVGAISNQPQHFGDGTRLSIL.

This chain joins TRBV15 and TRBJ1-2; TRBD1 aligns across 10 bases. V shed 3 bases, J shed 5 bases, and the junction held 6 bases outside the gene matches. The CDR3 sequence is 15 residues long. In germline, CDR1 is LNHNV, CDR2 YYDKDF (reference sequence). Here the CDR3 reads CATSRGQGIGYGYTF. The CDR3 region has the DNA TGTGCCACCAGCAGGGGACAGGGGATCGGGTATGGCTACACCTTC.

This clone was counted a single time. The chain employs TRBV5-4 and TRBJ2-7; TRBD2 matches 10 bases. Germline V gene data show CDR1 as SGHNT and CDR2 as YYREEE (reference sequence). The CDR3 is made up of 15 amino acids. V lost 4 bases, J lost 0 bases, and 4 bases stayed unmatched. The CDR3, as DNA: TGTGCCAGCAGCCTCGCTAGCGGGGGCTCCTACGAGCAGTACTTC. Encoded protein: CASSLASGGSYEQYF.

This chain uses TRBV7-9 with TRBJ1-1, with no clear D. With 1 base removed from V and 6 bases from J, the gap between germline ends came to 12 bases. From germline, CDR1 is SEHNR and CDR2 FQNEAQ (reference sequence). There are 14 residues in the CDR3. The CDR3 DNA follows: TGTGCCAGCAGCTTAGAGGGCAGGAGGGCTGAAGCTTTCTTT. Its protein product is CASSLEGRRAEAFF.

The chain has TRBV5-1 and TRBJ2-3, with 11 bases lining up with TRBD1. The CDR3 is 16 residues long. J was trimmed by 3 bases and V by 0 bases; bases with no gene match: 3. Germline values: CDR1 SGHRS, CDR2 YFSETQ. CDR3 protein: CASSLAGTGGTDTQYF. The CDR3 nucleotides are TGCGCCAGCAGCTTGGCCGGGACAGGGGGTACAGATACGCAGTATTTT.

This clone was recorded a few times. The chain has TRBV5-1 and TRBJ2-1; 8 bases are a match to TRBD1. Germline trimming cut 0 bases from V and 7 bases from J; bases unmatched to any gene: 6. Germline values: CDR1 SGHRS, CDR2 YFSETQ. The CDR3 has 15 residues. In DNA form, the CDR3 reads TGCGCCAGCAGCTTGGCCGTGGACAGGGAGAATGAGCAGTTCTTC. Translating it yields CASSLAVDRENEQFF. The variable domain in full, with the rest retrieved from reference TRBV5-1 and TRBJ2-1, is KAGVTQTPRYLIKTRGQQVTLSCSPISGHRSVSWYQQTPGQGLQFLFEYFSETQRNKGNFPGRFSGRQFSNSRSEMNVSTLELGDSALYLCASSLAVDRENEQFFGPGTRLTVL.

This clone was observed a handful of times. The V and J genes are TRBV19 and TRBJ1-5; D ambiguous. Per the germline V gene, CDR1 is LNHDA and CDR2 is SQIVND (reference sequence). The CDR3 sequence is 12 residues long. With 5 bases removed from V and 0 bases from J, the gap between germline ends came to 2 bases. The CDR3 DNA is TGTGCCAGTAGTTATAGCAATCAGCCCCAGCATTTT. This encodes CASSYSNQPQHF.

The chain has TRBV10-1 and TRBJ2-7; 8 bases match TRBD2. J was trimmed by 0 bases and V by 11 bases; bases with no gene match: 18. Germline V gene data show CDR1 as WNHNN and CDR2 as SYGVQD (reference sequence). This CDR3 contains 17 residues. The CDR3 region is CASVPSPGGRSSYEQYV. CDR3 sequence (DNA): TGCGCCTCGGTTCCTTCTCCGGGAGGGAGGAGCTCCTACGAGCAGTACGTC.

This chain links TRBV29-1 with TRBJ1-2, with a weak D call TRBD1 (6 bases). Between the trimmed V and J ends, which lost 1 base and 4 bases, there was a span of 19 bases. Germline V gene data show CDR1 as SQVTM and CDR2 as ANQGSEA. The CDR3 has 16 amino acids. CDR3 protein: CSVEGWGRITLYGYTF. CDR3 DNA: TGCAGCGTTGAAGGCTGGGGGCGGATCACTCTCTATGGCTACACCTTC.

CDR3 sequence reads: CATKTGQGGNTIYF. In DNA, the CDR3 is TGTGCCACCAAGACAGGACAGGGAGGCAACACCATATATTTT. The V call is TRBV15, the J call TRBJ1-3; 8 bases are a match to TRBD1. CDR1 and CDR2 from the germline V gene are LNHNV and YYDKDF (reference sequence). This CDR3 comprises 14 residues. The junction had 9 bases not matched to a gene; V was cut back by 7 bases and J by 7 bases.

V usage is TRBV29-1 and J usage is TRBJ2-1; 8 bases line up with TRBD1. This CDR3 has 13 amino acids. Looked up from germline, CDR1 is SQVTM and CDR2 is ANQGSEA. The V segment lost 3 bases and the J segment 6 bases; nucleotides outside the gene matches: 4. CDR3 coding DNA: TGCAGCGTTGAGGTCGACAGGGGCAATGAGCAGTTCTTC. The encoded protein is CSVEVDRGNEQFF.

The chain couples TRBV30 to TRBJ2-7, with 7 bases that match TRBD2. This CDR3 is built from 12 residues. Germline loops: CDR1 GTSNPN, CDR2 SVGIG (reference sequence). J gave up 5 bases and V 5 bases, and 6 bases lay outside the gene matches. The CDR3 region is CAWSDGRHEQYV. The CDR3 DNA reads TGTGCCTGGTCTGACGGGAGGCACGAGCAGTACGTC.

This clone was observed a few times. The CDR3 is CASSEGGGSTDTQYF. The CDR3 region has the DNA TGTGCCAGCAGTGAAGGCGGGGGTAGCACAGATACGCAGTATTTT. The chain employs TRBV2 and TRBJ2-3, with 7 bases lining up with TRBD2. From germline, CDR1 is SNHLY and CDR2 FYNNEI. V shed 1 base, J shed 0 bases, and the junction held 1 base outside the gene matches. The CDR3 runs to 15 residues.

The chain employs TRBV11-2 and TRBJ1-1; 8 bases align to TRBD1. Per the germline V gene, CDR1 is SGHAT and CDR2 is FQNNGV. There are 13 residues in the CDR3. V shed 7 bases, J shed 4 bases, and the junction held 5 bases outside the gene matches. The CDR3 DNA reads as TGTGCCAGCAACGGACAGGGTGGCACTGAAGCTTTCTTT. Translated, it gives CASNGQGGTEAFF.